These T cell receptor beta chains were read from a single sample in a study of T-cell memory formation after mild COVID-19. TCRdb used MiXCR to reprocess the 5' RACE reads, holding one entry per CDR3 protein. The table has 550,000 to 600,000 distinct CDR3 sequences, roughly 20% seen once. The sequenced material came from PBMCs or a T cell subset sorted from them (not recorded which). These receptor sequences come from an adult woman who had mild COVID-19 (a few samples of this study predate the infection). Cell type and time point are not known. The CDR3 runs from the conserved cysteine through the conserved F or W. The order of the fields is J gene, V gene, D gene, clone size, CDR3 DNA, CDR3 protein. The D gene is left open where the match is weak. Only some rows state a clone size, as once, few, many or a class for expanded clones.

j_gene: TRBJ2-5; v_gene: TRBV6-5; d_gene: TRBD2; abundance: many; CDR3nt: TGTGCCAGCAGCAACCCCGCGGGGGGCCAAGAGACCCAGTACTTC; CDR3aa: CASSNPAGGQETQYF
j_gene: TRBJ2-2; v_gene: TRBV24-1; d_gene: TRBD1; abundance: NA; CDR3nt: TGTGCCACCAGTGACCGGCCGGGACAGGGTCTCGCCGGGGAGCTGTTTTTT; CDR3aa: CATSDRPGQGLAGELFF
j_gene: TRBJ2-1; v_gene: TRBV12-3/TRBV12-4; d_gene: TRBD2; abundance: NA; CDR3nt: TGTGCCAGCAGTCAGCGGGACTCCTACAATGAGCAGTTCTTC; CDR3aa: CASSQRDSYNEQFF
j_gene: TRBJ2-3; v_gene: TRBV7-2; d_gene: TRBD2; abundance: few; CDR3nt: TGTGCCAGCAGCTTGGGGGGACTAGCGGGACGGGCAGATACGCAGTATTTT; CDR3aa: CASSLGGLAGRADTQYF
j_gene: TRBJ2-7; v_gene: TRBV29-1; d_gene: TRBD1; abundance: few; CDR3nt: TGCAGCGTTGAAGATGGTACTGGGACAGGGGGGAACGAGCAGTACTTC; CDR3aa: CSVEDGTGTGGNEQYF
j_gene: TRBJ2-2; v_gene: TRBV2; d_gene: TRBD1; abundance: NA; CDR3nt: TGTGCCAGCAGTATACAGGGGAGGAACACCGGGGAGCTGTTTTTT; CDR3aa: CASSIQGRNTGELFF
j_gene: TRBJ2-7; v_gene: TRBV29-1; d_gene: NA; abundance: few; CDR3nt: TGCAGCGTTGATCAGGGGAATACCTACGAGCAGTACTTC; CDR3aa: CSVDQGNTYEQYF
j_gene: TRBJ1-3; v_gene: TRBV12-3/TRBV12-4; d_gene: NA; abundance: NA; CDR3nt: TGTGCCAGCACCTCTCGAGGGCAGGCGGCTGACACCATATATTTT; CDR3aa: CASTSRGQAADTIYF
j_gene: TRBJ1-1; v_gene: TRBV14; d_gene: NA; abundance: NA; CDR3nt: TGCGCCAGCAGTCAACAGGGTTACACTGAAGCTTTCTTT; CDR3aa: CASSQQGYTEAFF
j_gene: TRBJ2-7; v_gene: TRBV18; d_gene: TRBD1; abundance: few; CDR3nt: TGTGCCAGCTCACCAGGGGACAGACATTACGAGCAGTACTTC; CDR3aa: CASSPGDRHYEQYF
j_gene: TRBJ2-7; v_gene: TRBV5-1; d_gene: TRBD1; abundance: NA; CDR3nt: TGCGCCAGCAGCTCGGCGGGGACAGGGGCCTACGAGCAGTACTTC; CDR3aa: CASSSAGTGAYEQYF
j_gene: TRBJ2-3; v_gene: TRBV6-1; d_gene: TRBD2; abundance: NA; CDR3nt: TGTGCCAGCAGTGGATGGACTAGCGGAAACACAGATACGCAGTATTTT; CDR3aa: CASSGWTSGNTDTQYF
j_gene: TRBJ2-1; v_gene: TRBV12-3/TRBV12-4; d_gene: NA; abundance: few; CDR3nt: TGTGCCAGCAGCCGCTCCGTTGAGCAGTTCTTC; CDR3aa: CASSRSVEQFF
j_gene: TRBJ2-5; v_gene: TRBV3-1; d_gene: TRBD1; abundance: NA; CDR3nt: TGTGCCAGCAGCCAAGACCCTAGGACAGGATTTACAGAGACCCAGTACTTC; CDR3aa: CASSQDPRTGFTETQYF
j_gene: TRBJ2-7; v_gene: TRBV12-3/TRBV12-4; d_gene: NA; abundance: many; CDR3nt: TGTGCCAGCAGTTTTCCAGGGAACGAGCAGTACTTC; CDR3aa: CASSFPGNEQYF
j_gene: TRBJ2-1; v_gene: TRBV5-1; d_gene: NA; abundance: NA; CDR3nt: TGCGCCAGCAGCTTAGGAATAGCGGACTACAATGAGCAGTTCTTC; CDR3aa: CASSLGIADYNEQFF
j_gene: TRBJ2-5; v_gene: TRBV3-1; d_gene: NA; abundance: NA; CDR3nt: TGTGCCAGCAGCCAGGCGCAAGAGGGGGAGACCCAGTACTTC; CDR3aa: CASSQAQEGETQYF
j_gene: TRBJ2-4; v_gene: TRBV5-1; d_gene: NA; abundance: NA; CDR3nt: TGCGCCAGCAGCCCCCGCAACGAAAGGGGGGGAAACATTCAGTACTTC; CDR3aa: CASSPRNERGGNIQYF
j_gene: TRBJ2-5; v_gene: TRBV5-1; d_gene: NA; abundance: few; CDR3nt: TGCGCCAGCAGCTTGGTTGGCGGACCGGAAGAGACCCAGTACTTC; CDR3aa: CASSLVGGPEETQYF
j_gene: TRBJ1-1; v_gene: TRBV7-2; d_gene: NA; abundance: NA; CDR3nt: TGTGCCAGCAGCCGCCCCGCCCACACCTCGACTGAAGCTTTCTTT; CDR3aa: CASSRPAHTSTEAFF
j_gene: TRBJ1-2; v_gene: TRBV30; d_gene: TRBD1; abundance: NA; CDR3nt: TGTGCCTGGAGTCGGGTGGACAGGGGACACTATGGCTACACCTTC; CDR3aa: CAWSRVDRGHYGYTF
j_gene: TRBJ2-7; v_gene: TRBV5-1; d_gene: TRBD1; abundance: NA; CDR3nt: TGCGCCAGCAGCACCATGACAGGGACCTACGAGCAGTACTTC; CDR3aa: CASSTMTGTYEQYF
j_gene: TRBJ2-3; v_gene: TRBV6-1; d_gene: NA; abundance: NA; CDR3nt: TGTGCCAGCAGTGAAGCACTAGCTCCAGATACGCAGTATTTT; CDR3aa: CASSEALAPDTQYF
j_gene: TRBJ2-5; v_gene: TRBV7-9; d_gene: NA; abundance: few; CDR3nt: TGTGCCAGCAGCGATGGCAGCCTGGCGTACCAAGAGACCCAGTACTTC; CDR3aa: CASSDGSLAYQETQYF
j_gene: TRBJ1-5; v_gene: TRBV24-1; d_gene: TRBD1; abundance: NA; CDR3nt: TGTGCCACCAGTGAGTCCGGGACAGGGCTTCAGCCCCAGCATTTT; CDR3aa: CATSESGTGLQPQHF
j_gene: TRBJ2-1; v_gene: TRBV29-1; d_gene: NA; abundance: few; CDR3nt: TGCAGCGTTGTGGGGAAGGGGGAAGAAAAATACAATGAGCAGTTCTTC; CDR3aa: CSVVGKGEEKYNEQFF
j_gene: TRBJ2-7; v_gene: TRBV20-1; d_gene: TRBD1; abundance: few; CDR3nt: TGCAGTGCTCCTGGACAGGGAACGTCCTACGAGCAGTACTTC; CDR3aa: CSAPGQGTSYEQYF
j_gene: TRBJ2-7; v_gene: TRBV6-1; d_gene: NA; abundance: NA; CDR3nt: TGTGCCAGCAGTGAGAGTGGCAGCCGCTACGAGCAGTACTTC; CDR3aa: CASSESGSRYEQYF
j_gene: TRBJ1-6; v_gene: TRBV7-9; d_gene: NA; abundance: NA; CDR3nt: TGTGCCAGCAGCTTAGGTTCAGGGGTCTCACCCCTCCACTTT; CDR3aa: CASSLGSGVSPLHF
j_gene: TRBJ2-1; v_gene: TRBV7-8; d_gene: NA; abundance: NA; CDR3nt: TGTGCCAGCAGCTTCTTGTCCAGGGAGCAGTTCTTC; CDR3aa: CASSFLSREQFF
j_gene: TRBJ2-5; v_gene: TRBV5-1; d_gene: NA; abundance: NA; CDR3nt: TGCGCCAGCAGCGTGATGGGGAGAGGAGAGACCCAGTACTTC; CDR3aa: CASSVMGRGETQYF
j_gene: TRBJ2-7; v_gene: TRBV19; d_gene: TRBD1; abundance: many; CDR3nt: TGTGCCACCTCGGGACAGGCGGAGACTGACGAGCAGTACTTC; CDR3aa: CATSGQAETDEQYF
j_gene: TRBJ1-4; v_gene: TRBV7-9; d_gene: NA; abundance: NA; CDR3nt: TGTGCCAGCAGCCGGGACCAGGGCGGGGAAAAACTGTTTTTT; CDR3aa: CASSRDQGGEKLFF
j_gene: TRBJ2-7; v_gene: TRBV7-8; d_gene: NA; abundance: few; CDR3nt: TGTGCCAGCAGCTTAAGTTACTCCGAGCAGTACTTC; CDR3aa: CASSLSYSEQYF
j_gene: TRBJ2-1; v_gene: TRBV30; d_gene: TRBD2; abundance: NA; CDR3nt: TGTGCCTGGAGTGTCGATAGCGGGAGGGACAATGAGCAGTTCTTC; CDR3aa: CAWSVDSGRDNEQFF
j_gene: TRBJ1-2; v_gene: TRBV6-2/TRBV6-3; d_gene: TRBD1; abundance: NA; CDR3nt: TGTGCCAGCACCGACAGGGAGAACTATGGCTACACCTTC; CDR3aa: CASTDRENYGYTF
j_gene: TRBJ2-1; v_gene: TRBV29-1; d_gene: NA; abundance: many; CDR3nt: TGCAGCGTTGTCCAGCCCCCCTACAATGAGCAGTTCTTC; CDR3aa: CSVVQPPYNEQFF
j_gene: TRBJ1-1; v_gene: TRBV18; d_gene: NA; abundance: few; CDR3nt: TGTGCCAGCTCACCTGCTGACCGCCTCACTGAAGCTTTCTTT; CDR3aa: CASSPADRLTEAFF
j_gene: TRBJ2-2; v_gene: TRBV6-5; d_gene: TRBD1; abundance: NA; CDR3nt: TGTGCCAGCAGTGCCCAGGGGGAGAACACCGGGGAGCTGTTTTTT; CDR3aa: CASSAQGENTGELFF
j_gene: TRBJ1-6; v_gene: TRBV10-3; d_gene: NA; abundance: few; CDR3nt: TGTGCCATCAAGGGCCAGAGCTCCTATAATTCACCCCTCCACTTT; CDR3aa: CAIKGQSSYNSPLHF
j_gene: TRBJ1-1; v_gene: TRBV12-5; d_gene: NA; abundance: NA; CDR3nt: TGTGCTAGTGGTTTGGGAGGGTTCACTGAAGCTTTCTTT; CDR3aa: CASGLGGFTEAFF
j_gene: TRBJ2-7; v_gene: TRBV5-5; d_gene: TRBD1; abundance: few; CDR3nt: TGTGCCAGCAGCTTGGGCGGGACAGGAAGGGGGTACGAGCAGTACTTC; CDR3aa: CASSLGGTGRGYEQYF
j_gene: TRBJ2-7; v_gene: TRBV2; d_gene: NA; abundance: many; CDR3nt: TGTGCCAGCAATATCCAGGGACCCTCCTCCTACGAGCAGTACTTC; CDR3aa: CASNIQGPSSYEQYF
j_gene: TRBJ1-1; v_gene: TRBV4-3; d_gene: TRBD1; abundance: many; CDR3nt: TGCGCCAGCAGCCAAGACGGACAGGGGGTCCCGAACACTGAAGCTTTCTTT; CDR3aa: CASSQDGQGVPNTEAFF
j_gene: TRBJ2-2; v_gene: TRBV24-1; d_gene: TRBD1; abundance: NA; CDR3nt: TGTGCCACCAGTGATCGAGCCGGGACAGGGGGCCCCGGGGAGCTGTTTTTT; CDR3aa: CATSDRAGTGGPGELFF
j_gene: TRBJ2-1; v_gene: TRBV5-1; d_gene: NA; abundance: NA; CDR3nt: TGCGCCAGCAGCTTGGAGCTAGCCCCCTACAATGAGCAGTTCTTC; CDR3aa: CASSLELAPYNEQFF